This TCR beta chain was sequenced during a study of early T cells in non-severe SARS-CoV-2 infection (dated by TCRdb to about 2021). Background on the whole study: Because TCR sequencing was done on bulk RNA from unsorted whole blood, the alpha and beta chains could not be paired. General conclusions and limits of the study: VDJdb matching was skewed toward anti-spike CD8 responses and likely underestimated virus-specific expansions by missing private and CD4 specificities.

A case-control design nested within a healthcare worker cohort in London, UK, was used, with weekly nasopharyngeal swab PCR tests and blood sampling performed. Healthcare workers were enrolled in the week of the UK lockdown, from 23 to 31 March 2020, and were followed every week for up to 16 weeks. Receptor amplification or capture employed 5' RACE. Sequencer: NextSeq 500. The TCR library protocol attached unique molecular identifiers to individual cDNA molecules to correct for sequencing error and PCR bias. TCR alpha and beta chains were both sequenced, and the abundances of alpha and beta sequences in each sample were closely correlated with each other. In the authors' own workflow: Decombinator V4 was used to annotate the V gene, J gene and CDR3 of the TCR sequences. TCRs were defined as expanded if a significant change between any two time points was detected under a Poisson model with p below 0.0001. TCR abundances were normalised to the total number of TCRs sequenced per sample and expressed as counts per million. TRAV1-2 paired with TRAJ12, TRAJ20 or TRAJ33 defined MAIT TCRs, while TRAV10 paired with TRAJ18 defined iNKT TCRs. VDJdb, accessed 1 November 2021, was searched for CMV, EBV and SARS-CoV-2 annotated TCRs, excluding TCRs annotated for multiple antigens. TCRdb itself trimmed the public reads at Q25 with fastp, ran MiXCR and retained productive beta chains. Identical CDR3 proteins give one entry, which carries the most common genes and DNA. V and J calls and clone size were set by TCRdb, not the authors. Recorded for this sample are more than 50,000 distinct CDR3 sequences; roughly 5.3% of them occurred a single time. The ten largest clones represent about 6.8% of the sample.

Points on this clonotype: The antigen it recognizes is unknown. No quality values exist for individual bases; no much larger clone is one base distant.

At the junction V is shortened by 1 base and J by 6 bases, with 13 bases in between. The CDR3 covers 14 residues, taking in both the cysteine and the phenylalanine. The CDR3 DNA has 42 bases and is translated from base 1. CDR1 and CDR2 were assigned from the germline V gene as SGHRS and YFSETQ. The origin of this receptor is an adult who was a healthcare worker with PCR-confirmed SARS-CoV-2 infection or an uninfected control (not recorded which). The source material was whole blood. The chain uses TRBV5-1 and TRBJ1-1, with no D gene named confidently. The CDR3 in this case is CASSLSQGYAEAFF. The nucleotide sequence is given as TGCGCCAGCAGCTTGAGTCAAGGATACGCTGAAGCTTTCTTT.